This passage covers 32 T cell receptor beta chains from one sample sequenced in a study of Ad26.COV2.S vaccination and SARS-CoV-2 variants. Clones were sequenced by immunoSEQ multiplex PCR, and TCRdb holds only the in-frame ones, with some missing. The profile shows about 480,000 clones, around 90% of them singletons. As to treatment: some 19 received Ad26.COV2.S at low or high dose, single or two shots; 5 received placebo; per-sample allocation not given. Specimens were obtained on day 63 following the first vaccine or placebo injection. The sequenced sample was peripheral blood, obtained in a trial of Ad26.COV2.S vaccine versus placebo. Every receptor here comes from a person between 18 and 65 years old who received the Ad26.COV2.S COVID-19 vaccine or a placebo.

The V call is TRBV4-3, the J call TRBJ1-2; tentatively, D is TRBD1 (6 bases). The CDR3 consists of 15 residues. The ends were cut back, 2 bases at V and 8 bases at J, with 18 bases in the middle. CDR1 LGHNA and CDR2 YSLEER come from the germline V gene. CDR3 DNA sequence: TGCGCCAGCAGCCAATCCCCGGGGGGGGGCTCCGGCTACACCTTC. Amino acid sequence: CASSQSPGGGSGYTF.

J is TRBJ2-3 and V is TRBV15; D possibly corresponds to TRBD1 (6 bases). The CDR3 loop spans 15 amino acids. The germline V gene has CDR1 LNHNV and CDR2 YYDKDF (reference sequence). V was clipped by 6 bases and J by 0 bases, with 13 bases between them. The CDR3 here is CATRVGGGSTDTQYF. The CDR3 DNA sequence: TGTGCCACCAGGGTTGGGGGCGGAAGCACAGATACGCAGTATTTT.

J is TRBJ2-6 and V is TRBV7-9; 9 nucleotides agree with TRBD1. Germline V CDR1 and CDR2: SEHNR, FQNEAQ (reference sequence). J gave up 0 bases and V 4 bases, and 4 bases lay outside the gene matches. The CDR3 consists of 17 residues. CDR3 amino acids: CASSWGTGSSGANVLTF. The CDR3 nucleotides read TGTGCCAGCAGCTGGGGGACAGGGTCCTCTGGGGCCAACGTCCTGACTTTC.

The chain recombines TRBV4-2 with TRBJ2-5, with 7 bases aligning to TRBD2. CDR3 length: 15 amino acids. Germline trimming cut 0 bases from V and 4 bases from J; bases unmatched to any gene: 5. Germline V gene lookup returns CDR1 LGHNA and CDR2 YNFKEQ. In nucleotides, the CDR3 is TGTGCCAGCAGCCAAGAATGGACTAGTTCAGAGACCCAGTACTTC. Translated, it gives CASSQEWTSSETQYF.

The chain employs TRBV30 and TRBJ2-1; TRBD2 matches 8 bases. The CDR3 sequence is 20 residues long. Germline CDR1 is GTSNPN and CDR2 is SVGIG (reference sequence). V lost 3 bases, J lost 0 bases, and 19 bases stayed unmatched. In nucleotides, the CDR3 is TGTGCCTGGAGCGCCACGAGGGGACTAGGGGTCCTTAGCTCCTACAATGAGCAGTTCTTC. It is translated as CAWSATRGLGVLSSYNEQFF.

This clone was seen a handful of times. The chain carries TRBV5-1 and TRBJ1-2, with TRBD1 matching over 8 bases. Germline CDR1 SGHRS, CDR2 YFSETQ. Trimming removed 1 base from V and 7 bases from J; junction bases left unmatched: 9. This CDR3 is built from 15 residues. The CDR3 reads CASSLSGQGQGGYTF. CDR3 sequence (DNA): TGCGCCAGCAGCTTGTCGGGACAAGGACAGGGTGGCTACACCTTC.

CDR3 DNA sequence: TGCGCCAGCAGCTTTCAAGGGAACACTGAAGCTTTCTTT. It yields the protein CASSFQGNTEAFF. The chain has TRBV5-1 and TRBJ1-1; D is uncertain. Looked up from germline, CDR1 is SGHRS and CDR2 is YFSETQ. V was cut by 2 bases and J by 1 base, with 6 bases left in between. The CDR3 consists of 13 residues.

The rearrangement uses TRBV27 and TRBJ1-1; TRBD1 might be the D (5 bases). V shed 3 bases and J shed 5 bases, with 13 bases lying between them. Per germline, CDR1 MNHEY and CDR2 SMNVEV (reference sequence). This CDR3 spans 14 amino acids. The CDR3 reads CASSFTGVGTEAFF. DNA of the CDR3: TGTGCCAGCAGTTTTACAGGCGTTGGGACTGAAGCTTTCTTT.

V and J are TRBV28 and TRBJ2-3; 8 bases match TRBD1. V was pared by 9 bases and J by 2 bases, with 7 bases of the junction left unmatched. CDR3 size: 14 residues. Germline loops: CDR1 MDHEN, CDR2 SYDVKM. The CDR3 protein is CASQTGDLTDTQYF. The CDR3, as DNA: TGTGCCAGTCAGACAGGGGACCTCACAGATACGCAGTATTTT.

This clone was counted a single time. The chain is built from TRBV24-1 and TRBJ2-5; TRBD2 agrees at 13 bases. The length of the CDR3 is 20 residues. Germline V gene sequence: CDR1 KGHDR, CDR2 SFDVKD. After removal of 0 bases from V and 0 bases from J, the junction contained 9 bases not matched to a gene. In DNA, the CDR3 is TGTGCCACCAGTGATTTGCGGTCGACTAGCGGGAGGCCCTACCAAGAGACCCAGTACTTC. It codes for CATSDLRSTSGRPYQETQYF.

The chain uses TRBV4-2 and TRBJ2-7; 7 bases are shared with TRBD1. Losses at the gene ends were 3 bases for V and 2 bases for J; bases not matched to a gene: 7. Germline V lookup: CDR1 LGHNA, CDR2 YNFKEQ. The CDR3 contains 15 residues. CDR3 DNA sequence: TGTGCCAGCAGCCAGGAAAACAGGGGTCCCTACGAGCAGTACTTC. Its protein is CASSQENRGPYEQYF.

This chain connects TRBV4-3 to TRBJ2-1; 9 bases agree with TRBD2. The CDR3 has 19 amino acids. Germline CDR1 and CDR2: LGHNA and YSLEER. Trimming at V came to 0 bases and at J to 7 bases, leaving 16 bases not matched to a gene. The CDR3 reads CASSQEASSGRAVGNEQFF. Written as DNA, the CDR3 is TGCGCCAGCAGCCAAGAGGCGAGTAGCGGGAGAGCAGTAGGAAATGAGCAGTTCTTC.

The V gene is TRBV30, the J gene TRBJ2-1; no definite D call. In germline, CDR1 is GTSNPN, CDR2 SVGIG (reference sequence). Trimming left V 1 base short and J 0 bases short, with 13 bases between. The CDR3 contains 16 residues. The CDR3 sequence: CAWSDYRASSYNEQFF. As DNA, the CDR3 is TGTGCCTGGAGTGATTACCGGGCGAGCTCCTACAATGAGCAGTTCTTC. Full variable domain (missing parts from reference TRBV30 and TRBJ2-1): SQTIHQWPATLVQPVGSPLSLECTVEGTSNPNLYWYRQAAGRGLQLLFYSVGIGQISSEVPQNLSASRPQDRQFILSSKKLLLSDSGFYLCAWSDYRASSYNEQFFGPGTRLTVL.

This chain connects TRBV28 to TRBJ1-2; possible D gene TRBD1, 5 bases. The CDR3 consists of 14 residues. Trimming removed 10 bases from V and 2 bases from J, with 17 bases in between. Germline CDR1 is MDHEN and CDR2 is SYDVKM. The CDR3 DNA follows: TGTGCCACCCCGCGGGGACCGGGAAACTATGGCTACACCTTC. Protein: CATPRGPGNYGYTF.

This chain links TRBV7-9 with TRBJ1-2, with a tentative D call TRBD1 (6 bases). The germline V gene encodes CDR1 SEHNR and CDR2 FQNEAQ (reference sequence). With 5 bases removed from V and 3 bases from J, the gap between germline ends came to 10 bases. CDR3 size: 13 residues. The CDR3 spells CASSHNRDYGYTF. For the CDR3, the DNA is TGTGCCAGCAGCCATAACAGGGACTATGGCTACACCTTC.

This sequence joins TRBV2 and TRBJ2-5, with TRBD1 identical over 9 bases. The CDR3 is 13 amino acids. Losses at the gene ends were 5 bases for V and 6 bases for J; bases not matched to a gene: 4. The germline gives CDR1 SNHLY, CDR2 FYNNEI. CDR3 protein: CASSPDRGQTQYF. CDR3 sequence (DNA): TGTGCCAGCAGTCCGGACAGGGGCCAGACCCAGTACTTC.

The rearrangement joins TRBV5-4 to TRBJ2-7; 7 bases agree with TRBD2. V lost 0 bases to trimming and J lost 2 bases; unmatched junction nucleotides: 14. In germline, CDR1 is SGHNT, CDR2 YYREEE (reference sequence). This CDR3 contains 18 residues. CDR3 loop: CASSLGLASGYHAYEQYF. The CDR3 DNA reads TGTGCCAGCAGCTTGGGGCTGGCTAGCGGATATCATGCCTACGAGCAGTACTTC.

The CDR3 loop reads CASSQRGSVGGYTF. CDR3 DNA: TGTGCCAGCAGCCAACGGGGTAGTGTGGGGGGCTACACCTTC. The rearrangement links TRBV3-1 (or the pseudogene TRBV3-2) to TRBJ1-2; no definite D call. The CDR3 spans 14 residues. Germline CDR1 is LGHDT and CDR2 is YNNKEL (reference sequence). Trimming cost V 2 bases and J 8 bases, with 15 bases left between them.

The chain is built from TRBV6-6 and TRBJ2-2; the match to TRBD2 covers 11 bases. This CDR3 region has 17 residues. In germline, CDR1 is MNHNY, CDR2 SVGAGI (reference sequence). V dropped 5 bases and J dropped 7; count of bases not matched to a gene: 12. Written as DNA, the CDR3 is TGTGCCAGCAGTCTAGCGGGAGGTCGGGGTTTAGTCGGGGAGCTGTTTTTT. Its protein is CASSLAGGRGLVGELFF.

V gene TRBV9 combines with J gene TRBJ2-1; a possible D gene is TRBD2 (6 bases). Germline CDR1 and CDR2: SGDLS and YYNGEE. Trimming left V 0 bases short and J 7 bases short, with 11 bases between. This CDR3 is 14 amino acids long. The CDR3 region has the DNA TGTGCCAGCAGCGTAGTTCTAGCGAATAATGAGCAGTTCTTC. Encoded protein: CASSVVLANNEQFF.

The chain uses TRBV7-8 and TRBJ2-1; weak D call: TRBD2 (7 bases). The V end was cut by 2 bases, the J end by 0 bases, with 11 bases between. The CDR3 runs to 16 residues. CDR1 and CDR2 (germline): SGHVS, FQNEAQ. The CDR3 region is CASSLWGGSSYNEQFF. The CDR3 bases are TGTGCCAGCAGCTTATGGGGGGGCAGCTCCTACAATGAGCAGTTCTTC.

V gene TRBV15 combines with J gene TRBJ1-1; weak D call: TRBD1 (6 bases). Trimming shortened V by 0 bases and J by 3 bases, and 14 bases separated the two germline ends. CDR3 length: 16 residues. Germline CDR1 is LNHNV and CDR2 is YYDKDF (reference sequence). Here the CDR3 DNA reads TGTGCCACCAGCAGAGAGGTTGGGGGCAGAGACACTGAAGCTTTCTTT. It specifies CATSREVGGRDTEAFF.

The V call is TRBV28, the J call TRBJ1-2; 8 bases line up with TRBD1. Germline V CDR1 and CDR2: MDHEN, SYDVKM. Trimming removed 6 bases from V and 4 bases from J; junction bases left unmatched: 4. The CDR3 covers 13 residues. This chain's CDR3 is CASSRTGGYGYTF. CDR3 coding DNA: TGTGCCAGCAGCCGCACAGGGGGCTATGGCTACACCTTC.

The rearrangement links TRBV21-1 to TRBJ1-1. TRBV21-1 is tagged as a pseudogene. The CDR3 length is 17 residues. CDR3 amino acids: CASSPPRDHPKNTEAFF. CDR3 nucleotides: TGTGCCAGCAGCCCCCCTCGGGACCACCCTAAAAACACTGAAGCTTTCTTT.

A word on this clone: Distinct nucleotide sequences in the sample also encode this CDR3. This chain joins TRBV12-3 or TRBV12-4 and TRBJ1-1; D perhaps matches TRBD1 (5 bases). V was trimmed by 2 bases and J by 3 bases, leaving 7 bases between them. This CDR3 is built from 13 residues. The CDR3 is CASSLLGDTEAFF. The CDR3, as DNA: TGTGCCAGCAGTTTATTGGGGGACACTGAAGCTTTCTTT.

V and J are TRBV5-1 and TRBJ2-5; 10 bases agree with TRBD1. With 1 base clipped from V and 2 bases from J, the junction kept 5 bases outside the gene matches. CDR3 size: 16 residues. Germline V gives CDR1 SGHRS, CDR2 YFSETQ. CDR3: CASSLSGTGEQETQYF. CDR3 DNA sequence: TGCGCCAGCAGCTTGTCGGGGACAGGGGAACAAGAGACCCAGTACTTC.

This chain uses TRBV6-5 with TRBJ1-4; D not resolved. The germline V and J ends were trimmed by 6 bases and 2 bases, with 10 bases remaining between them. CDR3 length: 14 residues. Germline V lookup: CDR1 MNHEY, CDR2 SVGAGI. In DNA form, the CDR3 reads TGTGCCAGCAGGGAGAGGGCGACTAATGAAAAACTGTTTTTT. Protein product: CASRERATNEKLFF.

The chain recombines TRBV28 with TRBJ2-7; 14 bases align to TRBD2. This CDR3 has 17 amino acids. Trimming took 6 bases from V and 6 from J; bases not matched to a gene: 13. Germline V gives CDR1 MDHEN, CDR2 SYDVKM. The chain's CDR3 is CASRPPGTSGSSREQYF. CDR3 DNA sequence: TGTGCCAGCAGGCCCCCCGGGACTAGCGGGAGTAGTCGCGAGCAGTACTTC.

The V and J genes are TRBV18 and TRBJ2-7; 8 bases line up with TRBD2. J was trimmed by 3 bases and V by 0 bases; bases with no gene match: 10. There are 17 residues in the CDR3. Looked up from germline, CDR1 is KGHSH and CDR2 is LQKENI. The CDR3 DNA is TGTGCCAGCTCACCACCGGCGGGAGGAGTCAGACACTACGAGCAGTACTTC. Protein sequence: CASSPPAGGVRHYEQYF.

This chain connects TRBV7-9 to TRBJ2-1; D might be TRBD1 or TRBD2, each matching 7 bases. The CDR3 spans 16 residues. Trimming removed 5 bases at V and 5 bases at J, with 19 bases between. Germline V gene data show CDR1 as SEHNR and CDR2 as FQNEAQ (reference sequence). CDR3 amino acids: CASSRLGGTANNEQFF. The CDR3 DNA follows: TGTGCCAGCAGCCGGCTCGGGGGGACAGCAAACAATGAGCAGTTCTTC.

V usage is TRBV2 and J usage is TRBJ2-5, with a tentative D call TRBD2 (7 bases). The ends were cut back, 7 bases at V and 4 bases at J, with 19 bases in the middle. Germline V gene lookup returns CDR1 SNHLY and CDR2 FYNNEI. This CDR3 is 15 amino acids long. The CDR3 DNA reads TGTGCCAGCACCCGCCAGGGCGGGGGCCCAGAGACCCAGTACTTC. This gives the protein CASTRQGGGPETQYF.

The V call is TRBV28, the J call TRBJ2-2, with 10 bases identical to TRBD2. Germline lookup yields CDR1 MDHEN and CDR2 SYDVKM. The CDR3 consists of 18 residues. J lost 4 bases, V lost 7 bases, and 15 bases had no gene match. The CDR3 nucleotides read TGTGCCAGCAAGAGCTTAGTTCTAGCGGGAGAAGGCACCGGGGAGCTGTTTTTT. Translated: CASKSLVLAGEGTGELFF.